This passage covers 21 T cell receptor beta chains from one sample sequenced in a study of cytomegalovirus exposure and HLA in healthy donors. 13 Jbeta primers and 60 Vbeta primers were used for the PCR. The method was immunoSEQ multiplex PCR; TCRdb's version includes in-frame clones alone and lacks a portion of them. This table holds 95,000 to 110,000 clones, around 67% found once. The sequenced sample was PBMCs. The receptors shown here come from a woman in her 50s in good health and CMV-seronegative.

V usage is TRBV27 and J usage is TRBJ2-1; D unclear. The CDR3 has 15 residues. Trimming pared 5 bases from V and 5 bases from J, leaving 16 bases between. The germline gives CDR1 MNHEY, CDR2 SMNVEV (reference sequence). The CDR3 coding sequence is TGTGCCAGCAGTCCTACCGCTCGTCGGGACAATGAGCAGTTCTTC. It yields the protein CASSPTARRDNEQFF.

V and J are TRBV2 and TRBJ2-7; 7 bases fit TRBD1. The V segment lost 7 bases and the J segment 1 base; nucleotides outside the gene matches: 10. Germline CDR1 SNHLY, CDR2 FYNNEI. The CDR3 consists of 15 residues. The CDR3 DNA reads TGTGCCAGCACCAGGGGGAGTTGGGGTTCCTACGAGCAGTACTTC. This translates into CASTRGSWGSYEQYF.

A note on this clone: A junction boundary mismatches the germline segment, possibly from a read error. The chain uses TRBV2 and TRBJ2-5, with D possibly being TRBD2 (7 bases). The CDR3 spans 14 residues. Looked up from germline, CDR1 is SNHLY and CDR2 is FYNNEI. CDR3 region: CAGSDAGGRETQYF. The CDR3 nucleotides are TGTGCCGGCAGTGATGCCGGGGGGCGGGAGACCCAGTACTTC.

This clone was seen only once. The chain carries TRBV28 and TRBJ2-3, with TRBD2 matching 8 bases. J gave up 6 bases and V 6 bases, and 14 bases lay outside the gene matches. Germline CDR1 MDHEN, CDR2 SYDVKM. The length of the CDR3 is 16 residues. CDR3 region: CASSPRVRTSRDTQYF. The CDR3 coding sequence is TGTGCCAGCAGCCCTAGAGTGCGGACTAGCAGGGATACGCAGTATTTT.

The chain couples TRBV27 to TRBJ2-3; perhaps TRBD1 as D (6 bases). The CDR3 extends over 15 amino acids. Per the germline V gene, CDR1 is MNHEY and CDR2 is SMNVEV (reference sequence). V gave up 1 base and J gave up 1 base, with 9 bases separating them. The CDR3 is CASSLYRERTDTQYF. CDR3 coding DNA: TGTGCCAGCAGTTTATACAGGGAACGCACAGATACGCAGTATTTT.

This clone was seen more than once but under ten times. V and J are TRBV27 and TRBJ2-1; D is ambiguous. CDR3 length: 14 amino acids. The V gene's germline CDR1 is MNHEY and CDR2 SMNVEV (reference sequence). V was clipped by 3 bases and J by 5 bases, with 11 bases between them. CDR3 sequence (DNA): TGTGCCAGCAGTTTTACCTCCTCGGACAATGAGCAGTTCTTC. Its protein product is CASSFTSSDNEQFF.

This clone was observed once. The CDR3 sequence is CASRGQGAFGGYTF. The CDR3 coding sequence is TGTGCCAGCAGAGGACAGGGGGCGTTTGGGGGCTACACCTTC. The chain has TRBV6-4 and TRBJ1-2, with 11 bases that match TRBD1. Trimming took 6 bases from V and 8 from J; bases not matched to a gene: 8. The germline gives CDR1 MRHNA, CDR2 SNTAGT. The CDR3 is made up of 14 amino acids.

This clone was seen a single time. This chain links TRBV10-2 with TRBJ1-1; D is unresolved. Germline values: CDR1 WSHSY, CDR2 SAAADI. Trimming removed 8 bases from V and 2 bases from J, with 9 bases in between. CDR3 length equals 12 residues. CDR3 nucleotides: TGCGCCAGCGTTCTACCTAACACTGAAGCTTTCTTT. Translated, it gives CASVLPNTEAFF.

This clone was seen once. The chain is built from TRBV5-4 and TRBJ1-6; TRBD1 might be the D (5 bases). V was shortened by 0 bases and J by 5 bases, with 12 bases between the two germline ends. CDR1 is SGHNT and CDR2 is YYREEE in the germline V gene (reference sequence). This CDR3 contains 16 residues. Written as DNA, the CDR3 is TGTGCCAGCAGCTTGGTCTCGACAGCAGATAATTCACCCCTCCACTTT. As protein: CASSLVSTADNSPLHF.

This chain joins TRBV5-1 and TRBJ2-5; TRBD2 aligns across 9 bases. The germline CDR1 and CDR2 sequences are SGHRS and YFSETQ. The V segment lost 5 bases and the J segment 7 bases; nucleotides outside the gene matches: 9. The CDR3 runs 14 residues. The chain's CDR3 is CASRPAGLAGTQYF. In DNA form, the CDR3 reads TGCGCCAGCAGACCCGCGGGACTAGCAGGGACCCAGTACTTC.

The J gene is TRBJ2-5, the V gene TRBV6-5; 11 bases fit TRBD2. With V trimmed by 7 bases and J by 3 bases, 4 bases remained unmatched. CDR1 MNHEY and CDR2 SVGAGI come from the germline V gene. The CDR3 is made up of 14 amino acids. CDR3 protein: CASKLAGDKETQYF. Here the CDR3 DNA reads TGTGCCAGCAAACTAGCGGGGGACAAAGAGACCCAGTACTTC.

The V gene is TRBV7-9, the J gene TRBJ2-1; 8 bases fit TRBD2. V shed 3 bases and J 7 bases; nucleotides not matched to a gene: 14. CDR1 is SEHNR and CDR2 is FQNEAQ in the germline V gene (reference sequence). This CDR3 has 17 amino acids. The CDR3 region has the DNA TGTGCCAGCAGCTTTGGCCCATCTAGCGGGCCCCGAAATGAGCAGTTCTTC. This sequence encodes CASSFGPSSGPRNEQFF.

The chain is built from TRBV19 and TRBJ1-5; 7 bases match TRBD1. Germline CDR1 and CDR2: LNHDA and SQIVND (reference sequence). The CDR3 sequence is 13 residues long. V shed 7 bases and J 4 bases; nucleotides not matched to a gene: 4. CDR3 sequence reads: CASNADRNQPQHF. The CDR3 coding sequence is TGTGCCAGTAATGCGGACAGGAATCAGCCCCAGCATTTT.

The rearrangement links TRBV2 to TRBJ1-2; D may be TRBD1 (6 bases). Germline values: CDR1 SNHLY, CDR2 FYNNEI. V lost 7 bases and J lost 1, with 13 bases in between. This CDR3 has 14 amino acids. CDR3 nucleotide sequence: TGTGCCAGCATTGGACAGCCACTTAACTATGGCTACACCTTC. This encodes CASIGQPLNYGYTF.

This clone occurred once. This chain uses TRBV6-5 with TRBJ2-5, with 7 bases lining up with TRBD1. TRBJ2-7 explains the end of the DNA better; the J call may be wrong. The germline V gene encodes CDR1 MNHEY and CDR2 SVGAGI. CDR3 length: 15 residues. The CDR3 DNA sequence: TGTGCCAGCAGGTTAGACAGGGAAGGGTCCTACGAGCAGTACTTC. It translates to CASRLDREGSYEQYF.

This clone showed up just a few times. The genes are TRBV7-3 and TRBJ2-5; TRBD2 matches at 11 bases. The CDR3 runs to 14 residues. Germline V CDR1 and CDR2: SGHTA, FQGTGA. The V segment lost 5 bases and the J segment 3 bases; nucleotides outside the gene matches: 2. This CDR3 reads CASSVSGREETQYF. CDR3 sequence (DNA): TGTGCCAGCAGCGTTAGCGGGAGGGAAGAGACCCAGTACTTC.

The CDR3, as DNA: TGTGCCAGCAGCCAAGAACAGATAGCGGGGTCGTCCGGGGAGCTGTTTTTT. This sequence encodes CASSQEQIAGSSGELFF. The V call is TRBV4-2, the J call TRBJ2-2, with 8 bases identical to TRBD2. The CDR3 spans 17 residues. After removal of 0 bases from V and 6 bases from J, the junction contained 9 bases not matched to a gene. CDR1 and CDR2 (germline): LGHNA, YNFKEQ.

The chain joins TRBV27 to TRBJ1-6, with TRBD1 matching over 7 bases. The CDR3 has 14 residues. V shed 6 bases, J shed 1 base, and the junction held 0 bases outside the gene matches. Germline-derived CDR1 and CDR2 are MNHEY and SMNVEV (reference sequence). DNA of the CDR3: TGTGCCAGCAGGGGACAGTCCTATAATTCACCCCTCCACTTT. Translation: CASRGQSYNSPLHF.

The J gene is TRBJ2-3, the V gene TRBV27; 16 bases are a match to TRBD2. The length of the CDR3 is 17 residues. Trimming cost V 4 bases and J 3 bases; bases outside gene matches: 4. Germline lookup yields CDR1 MNHEY and CDR2 SMNVEV (reference sequence). CDR3 amino acids: CASSSPGLAGGTDTQYF. The CDR3, as DNA: TGTGCCAGCAGTTCTCCGGGACTAGCGGGAGGGACAGATACGCAGTATTTT.

About this clone: At one end the junction does not follow the germline gene, possibly because of a read error. V is TRBV9 and J is TRBJ1-6; 8 bases agree with TRBD1. This CDR3 spans 15 amino acids. The germline V gene encodes CDR1 SGDLS and CDR2 YYNGEE. The chain's CDR3 is CACSRTGLFNSPLHF. As DNA, the CDR3 is TGTGCCTGCAGCCGGACAGGGCTATTTAATTCACCCCTCCACTTT.

The V and J genes are TRBV5-6 and TRBJ1-1, with a tentative D call TRBD1 (6 bases). Trimming took 7 bases from V and 4 from J, leaving 20 bases between them. The CDR3 totals 15 residues. CDR1 SGHDT and CDR2 YYEEEE come from the germline V gene. In nucleotides, the CDR3 is TGTGCCAGCCCCCGCCACAGGGCTTTGGTCACTGAAGCTTTCTTT. This sequence encodes CASPRHRALVTEAFF.